A single sample is the source of the 14 T cell receptor beta chains below, sequenced in a study of breast tumors, draining lymph nodes, adjacent tissues (TCRdb year 2016). Receptor libraries were prepared by multiplex PCR. Reads for this sample came from an Illumina HiSeq 2000. TCRdb cleaned the public reads at Q25 with fastp, built clones with MiXCR and kept in-frame beta chains. Every CDR3 protein is listed once, alongside the most common genes and DNA of its rows. In all, the sample holds about 15,000 distinct CDR3 sequences, and 55% of those were seen once. In total, the top ten clones hold about 30% of the sample. The sequencing sample was made of tumor-adjacent breast tissue. The receptors shown here come from a female donor with breast cancer. Some clones in this sample may be carry-over from other donors' samples.

This clonotype was found many times. The J gene is TRBJ2-5, the V gene TRBV30; D not resolved. The CDR3 has 14 residues. V was cut by 2 bases and J by 3 bases, with 13 bases left in between. Germline CDR1 reads GTSNPN; CDR2 reads SVGIG (reference sequence). For the CDR3, the DNA is TGTGCCTGGAGTCCCACCTACCCGAAAGAGACCCAGTACTTC. This gives the protein CAWSPTYPKETQYF. Variable domain in full (rest from reference TRBV30 and TRBJ2-5): SQTIHQWPATLVQPVGSPLSLECTVEGTSNPNLYWYRQAAGRGLQLLFYSVGIGQISSEVPQNLSASRPQDRQFILSSKKLLLSDSGFYLCAWSPTYPKETQYFGPGTRLLVL.

This chain links TRBV28 with TRBJ2-3; D is unclear. Germline CDR1 MDHEN, CDR2 SYDVKM. V gave up 5 bases and J gave up 3 bases, with 12 bases separating them. The CDR3 covers 14 residues. CDR3 sequence reads: CASSLTPGTDTQYF. The CDR3 DNA reads TGTGCCAGCAGTCTCACCCCCGGAACAGATACGCAGTATTTT.

This clonotype was detected a few times. V and J are TRBV24-1 and TRBJ2-1, with 8 bases lining up with TRBD1. Germline CDR1 reads KGHDR; CDR2 reads SFDVKD. The J segment lost 16 bases and the V segment lost 3 bases, leaving 10 bases of the junction unmatched. The CDR3 runs 13 residues. The CDR3 is CATSDRTGLEIFF. The CDR3 DNA reads TGTGCCACCAGTGATCGGACAGGGTTGGAGATTTTCTTC.

The genes are TRBV9 and TRBJ1-1; D call uncertain. The CDR3 extends over 16 amino acids. V lost 0 bases to trimming and J lost 1 base, with 13 bases between them. Germline-derived CDR1 and CDR2 are SGDLS and YYNGEE. The chain's CDR3 is CASSVEWASPNTEAFF. The CDR3 DNA reads as TGTGCCAGCAGCGTAGAATGGGCCAGCCCGAACACTGAAGCTTTCTTT.

V is TRBV19 and J is TRBJ1-2; 7 bases agree with TRBD1. V shed 7 bases and J 2 bases; nucleotides not matched to a gene: 4. CDR3 length: 13 residues. Per the germline V gene, CDR1 is LNHDA and CDR2 is SQIVND (reference sequence). The CDR3 sequence: CASNKGANYGYTF. The DNA for the CDR3 is TGTGCCAGTAATAAGGGGGCGAACTATGGCTACACCTTC.

The gene calls are TRBV12-3 or TRBV12-4 and TRBJ1-2, with 9 bases that match TRBD1. The CDR3 runs to 13 residues. With V trimmed by 6 bases and J by 4 bases, 3 bases remained unmatched. The CDR3 loop is CASRDRGGYGYTF. As DNA, the CDR3 is TGTGCCAGCAGGGACAGGGGCGGCTATGGCTACACCTTC.

The genes are TRBV7-3 and TRBJ2-7; no reliable D call. CDR3 length: 13 amino acids. Trimming took 0 bases from V and 6 from J, leaving 9 bases between them. Germline V gene lookup returns CDR1 SGHTA and CDR2 FQGTGA. CDR3 sequence (DNA): TGTGCCAGCAGCTTAACGTTGGCAGCCGAGCAGTACTTC. Amino acid sequence: CASSLTLAAEQYF.

As for this clonotype: A much larger clone sits a single nucleotide away, making a read error possible. V gene TRBV6-2 or TRBV6-3 combines with J gene TRBJ1-6; 7 bases fit TRBD1. Germline trimming cut 6 bases from V and 9 bases from J; bases unmatched to any gene: 8. The CDR3 consists of 14 residues. The germline CDR1 and CDR2 sequences are MNHEY and SVGEGT. DNA of the CDR3: TGTGCCAGCAGACGACAGGGACACGGTTCACCCCTCCACTTT. Amino acids: CASRRQGHGSPLHF.

V usage is TRBV29-1 and J usage is TRBJ2-5; D may correspond to TRBD1 or TRBD2 (5 bases each). Germline V lookup: CDR1 SQVTM, CDR2 ANQGSEA. V lost 3 bases and J lost 5, with 13 bases in between. This CDR3 has 13 amino acids. Here the CDR3 reads CSVDAGSVETQYF. The DNA of the CDR3 is TGCAGCGTTGATGCAGGGAGTGTCGAGACCCAGTACTTC.

This clonotype came up many times. V usage is TRBV6-5 and J usage is TRBJ2-1; TRBD2 matches 9 bases. Trimming removed 5 bases from V and 4 bases from J; junction bases left unmatched: 12. This CDR3 has 17 residues. Germline CDR1 reads MNHEY; CDR2 reads SVGAGI. The CDR3 protein is CASSHPPSSGTYNEQFF. The CDR3 nucleotides are TGTGCCAGCAGTCACCCCCCTTCTAGCGGGACATACAATGAGCAGTTCTTC.

This clonotype counts as medium-sized (0.01 to 0.1%). The chain links TRBV7-9 to TRBJ1-2; no clear D. Trimming left V 6 bases short and J 4 bases short, with 15 bases between. The germline gives CDR1 SEHNR, CDR2 FQNEAQ (reference sequence). There are 14 residues in the CDR3. This chain's CDR3 is CASRADGDVYGYTF. Written as DNA, the CDR3 is TGTGCCAGCAGGGCCGACGGCGACGTCTATGGCTACACCTTC.

Comment on this clonotype: An end of the junction does not agree with germline; a read error may underlie this. The V gene is TRBV9, the J gene TRBJ2-1, with D unresolved. The CDR3 has 16 residues. The germline CDR1 and CDR2 sequences are SGDLS and YYNGEE. The chain's CDR3 is CAGSKGWSSSYNAQFF. The CDR3 DNA is TGTGCCGGCAGCAAAGGTTGGTCCAGCTCCTACAATGCGCAGTTCTTC.

This chain uses TRBV2 with TRBJ1-6; possible D gene TRBD1, 5 bases. Germline V gene sequence: CDR1 SNHLY, CDR2 FYNNEI. This CDR3 comprises 14 residues. Trimming shortened V by 7 bases and J by 9 bases, and 16 bases separated the two germline ends. CDR3 in amino acids: CASTPPVRGSPLHF. Written as DNA, the CDR3 is TGTGCCAGCACCCCCCCAGTTAGGGGTTCACCCCTCCACTTT. The whole variable domain, filled in from reference TRBV2 and TRBJ1-6, reads EPEVTQTPSHQVTQMGQEVILRCVPISNHLYFYWYRQILGQKVEFLVSFYNNEISEKSEIFDDQFSVERPDGSNFTLKIRSTKLEDSAMYFCASTPPVRGSPLHFGNGTRLTVT.

In regard to this clonotype: One end of the junction is discordant with germline, which a read error may explain. The rearrangement joins TRBV24-1 to TRBJ1-2, with 10 bases identical to TRBD1. CDR1 is KGHDR, CDR2 SFDVKD, per germline. CDR3 length: 14 amino acids. CDR3 in amino acids: CATSGIGTGEGYAF. CDR3 DNA: TGTGCCACCAGTGGTATCGGGACAGGGGAAGGCTACGCCTTC.